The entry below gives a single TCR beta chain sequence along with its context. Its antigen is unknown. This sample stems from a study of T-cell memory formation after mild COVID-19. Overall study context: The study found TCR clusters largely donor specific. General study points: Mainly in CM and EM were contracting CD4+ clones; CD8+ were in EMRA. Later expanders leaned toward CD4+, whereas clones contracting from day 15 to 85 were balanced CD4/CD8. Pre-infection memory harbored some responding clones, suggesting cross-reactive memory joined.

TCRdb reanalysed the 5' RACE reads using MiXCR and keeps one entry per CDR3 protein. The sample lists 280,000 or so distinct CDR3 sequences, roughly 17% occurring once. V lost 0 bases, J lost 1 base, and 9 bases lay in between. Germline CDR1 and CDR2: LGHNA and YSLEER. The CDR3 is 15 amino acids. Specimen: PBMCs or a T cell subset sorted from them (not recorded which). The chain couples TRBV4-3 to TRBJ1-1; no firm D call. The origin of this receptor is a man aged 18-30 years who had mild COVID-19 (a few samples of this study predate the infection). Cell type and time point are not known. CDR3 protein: CASSQEGPANTEAFF. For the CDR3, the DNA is TGCGCCAGCAGCCAAGAAGGACCGGCGAACACTGAAGCTTTCTTT.